Listed below are T cell receptor beta chains from one sample, sequenced in a study of control samples from healthy donors and cancer patients. Method: immunoSEQ multiplex PCR; TCRdb's copy keeps in-frame clones and lacks some. This sample yields tens of thousands of clones, of which about nine tenths are seen a single time; 15% to 18% belongs to the top ten. The sequencing sample was made of blood. All receptors come from a man aged 30 to 45 in good health. The CDR3 runs from the conserved cysteine through the conserved F or W. Fields, in order: D gene, J gene, clone size, V gene, CDR3 DNA, CDR3 protein. D genes are given only for firm matches. Expanded clones get a size class; other rows say once, few or many, or leave the size out.

D gene: TRBD1; J gene: TRBJ2-5; clone size: NA; V gene: TRBV30; CDR3 DNA: TGTGCCTTGAGCAGGGGGCGAGAGACCCAGTACTTC; CDR3 protein: CALSRGRETQYF
D gene: TRBD1; J gene: TRBJ1-1; clone size: NA; V gene: TRBV14; CDR3 DNA: TGTGCCAGCAGCCAAGGGTCGGCGAGAGGGACAGCAAACACTGAAGCTTTCTTT; CDR3 protein: CASSQGSARGTANTEAFF
D gene: NA; J gene: TRBJ1-1; clone size: NA; V gene: TRBV3-1/TRBV3-2; CDR3 DNA: TGTGCCAGCAGCCCGGAGGGCAGGGTAGCTTTCTTT; CDR3 protein: CASSPEGRVAFF
D gene: NA; J gene: TRBJ2-2; clone size: NA; V gene: TRBV19; CDR3 DNA: TGTGCCAGTAGTATGCCCCCCGCGAGGGAGCTGTTTTTT; CDR3 protein: CASSMPPARELFF
D gene: NA; J gene: TRBJ1-4; clone size: NA; V gene: TRBV2; CDR3 DNA: TGTGCCAGCAGTGGCCGGAGGAATGAAAAACTGTTTTTT; CDR3 protein: CASSGRRNEKLFF
D gene: NA; J gene: TRBJ1-5; clone size: once; V gene: TRBV3-1/TRBV3-2; CDR3 DNA: TGTGCCAGCAGCCTCTTCGTAGACCAGCCCCAGCATTTT; CDR3 protein: CASSLFVDQPQHF
D gene: NA; J gene: TRBJ1-4; clone size: NA; V gene: TRBV6-6; CDR3 DNA: TGTGCCACGGGTCGGGTTACTGGTGAAAAACTGTTTTTT; CDR3 protein: CATGRVTGEKLFF
D gene: NA; J gene: TRBJ2-5; clone size: NA; V gene: TRBV5-1; CDR3 DNA: TGCGCCAGCAGCTTGGTGCCGGGTGACCAAGAGACCCAGTACTTC; CDR3 protein: CASSLVPGDQETQYF
D gene: NA; J gene: TRBJ1-3; clone size: NA; V gene: TRBV9; CDR3 DNA: TGTGCCAGCAGCGTAGGTGGGGTGCAGGTAGTTGGAAACACCATATATTTT; CDR3 protein: CASSVGGVQVVGNTIYF
D gene: NA; J gene: TRBJ2-5; clone size: NA; V gene: TRBV12-5; CDR3 DNA: TGTGCTAGTTCCCGAGAGACCCAGTACTTC; CDR3 protein: CASSRETQYF
D gene: NA; J gene: TRBJ2-5; clone size: once; V gene: TRBV30; CDR3 DNA: TGTGCCTGGAGTGTACGAGAGACCCAGTACTTC; CDR3 protein: CAWSVRETQYF
D gene: NA; J gene: TRBJ1-1; clone size: NA; V gene: TRBV29-1; CDR3 DNA: TGCAGCGTTGCCTTATCAGTGAACACTGAAGCTTTCTTT; CDR3 protein: CSVALSVNTEAFF
D gene: TRBD2; J gene: TRBJ2-5; clone size: NA; V gene: TRBV5-4; CDR3 DNA: TGTGCCAGCAGCCAGGGACTAGCGGGAGGAGCAGAGACCCAGTACTTC; CDR3 protein: CASSQGLAGGAETQYF
D gene: TRBD1; J gene: TRBJ1-5; clone size: NA; V gene: TRBV19; CDR3 DNA: TGTGCCAGTGTTAGGGACAGCAAATATAGCAATCAGCCCCAGCATTTT; CDR3 protein: CASVRDSKYSNQPQHF
D gene: NA; J gene: TRBJ1-4; clone size: NA; V gene: TRBV7-7; CDR3 DNA: TGTGCTAGCAGCTTAGGGGAGGGGAGTGGAGAAAAACTGTTTTTT; CDR3 protein: CASSLGEGSGEKLFF
D gene: NA; J gene: TRBJ1-2; clone size: NA; V gene: TRBV29-1; CDR3 DNA: TGCAGCGTTGCCCTCGGCCAGGCTAACTATGGCTACACCTTC; CDR3 protein: CSVALGQANYGYTF
D gene: TRBD1; J gene: TRBJ1-2; clone size: NA; V gene: TRBV29-1; CDR3 DNA: TGCAGCGTTGAGAGCTTAGACAGGGTCGATGGCTACACCTTC; CDR3 protein: CSVESLDRVDGYTF
D gene: TRBD1; J gene: TRBJ2-4; clone size: NA; V gene: TRBV6-2/TRBV6-3; CDR3 DNA: TGTGCCAGCAGTCCGGGACAGACAAGGGACATTCAGTACTTC; CDR3 protein: CASSPGQTRDIQYF
D gene: NA; J gene: TRBJ1-1; clone size: NA; V gene: TRBV5-1; CDR3 DNA: TGCGCCAGCAGAGACGGGGGCCGGAACACTGAAGCTTTCTTT; CDR3 protein: CASRDGGRNTEAFF
D gene: TRBD1; J gene: TRBJ1-6; clone size: NA; V gene: TRBV7-9; CDR3 DNA: TGTGCCAGCAGCTCCCTCTGGGGACAGAATTCACCCCTCCACTTT; CDR3 protein: CASSSLWGQNSPLHF
D gene: NA; J gene: TRBJ2-5; clone size: NA; V gene: TRBV5-1; CDR3 DNA: TGCGCCAGCAGCCCGGGGTTTCAAGAGACCCAGTACTTC; CDR3 protein: CASSPGFQETQYF
D gene: NA; J gene: TRBJ2-1; clone size: NA; V gene: TRBV4-1; CDR3 DNA: TGCGCCAGCAGCCAAGCAAGCCTCCGCTCCTACAATGAGCAGTTCTTC; CDR3 protein: CASSQASLRSYNEQFF
D gene: TRBD1; J gene: TRBJ1-5; clone size: NA; V gene: TRBV7-2; CDR3 DNA: TGTGCCAGCAGCCAGAGGGCCGGGACAGGGAATCAGCCTCAGCATTTT; CDR3 protein: CASSQRAGTGNQPQHF
D gene: NA; J gene: TRBJ2-3; clone size: NA; V gene: TRBV3-1/TRBV3-2; CDR3 DNA: TGTGCCAGCAGCCAACTCACAGATACGCAGTATTTT; CDR3 protein: CASSQLTDTQYF
D gene: NA; J gene: TRBJ1-5; clone size: once; V gene: TRBV15; CDR3 DNA: TGTGCCACCAGCAGTCCCGAGCGAGGCGCAAATCAGCCCCAGCATTTT; CDR3 protein: CATSSPERGANQPQHF
D gene: TRBD2; J gene: TRBJ2-3; clone size: NA; V gene: TRBV6-2/TRBV6-3; CDR3 DNA: TGTGCCAGCAGTTACACGTTTGGGCTAGCGGGATCTAGCACAGATACGCAGTATTTT; CDR3 protein: CASSYTFGLAGSSTDTQYF
D gene: NA; J gene: TRBJ2-5; clone size: once; V gene: TRBV11-2; CDR3 DNA: TGTGCCAGCAGCTATGGACAGAAAGAGACCCAGTACTTC; CDR3 protein: CASSYGQKETQYF
D gene: NA; J gene: TRBJ1-4; clone size: NA; V gene: TRBV5-1; CDR3 DNA: TGCGCCAGCAGCTTATCCTACAGTGGGGCGAATGAAAAACTGTTTTTT; CDR3 protein: CASSLSYSGANEKLFF
D gene: TRBD1; J gene: TRBJ1-2; clone size: NA; V gene: TRBV3-1/TRBV3-2; CDR3 DNA: TGTGCCAGCAGCCAGGTGGGACAGGGACCTGGCTACACCTTC; CDR3 protein: CASSQVGQGPGYTF